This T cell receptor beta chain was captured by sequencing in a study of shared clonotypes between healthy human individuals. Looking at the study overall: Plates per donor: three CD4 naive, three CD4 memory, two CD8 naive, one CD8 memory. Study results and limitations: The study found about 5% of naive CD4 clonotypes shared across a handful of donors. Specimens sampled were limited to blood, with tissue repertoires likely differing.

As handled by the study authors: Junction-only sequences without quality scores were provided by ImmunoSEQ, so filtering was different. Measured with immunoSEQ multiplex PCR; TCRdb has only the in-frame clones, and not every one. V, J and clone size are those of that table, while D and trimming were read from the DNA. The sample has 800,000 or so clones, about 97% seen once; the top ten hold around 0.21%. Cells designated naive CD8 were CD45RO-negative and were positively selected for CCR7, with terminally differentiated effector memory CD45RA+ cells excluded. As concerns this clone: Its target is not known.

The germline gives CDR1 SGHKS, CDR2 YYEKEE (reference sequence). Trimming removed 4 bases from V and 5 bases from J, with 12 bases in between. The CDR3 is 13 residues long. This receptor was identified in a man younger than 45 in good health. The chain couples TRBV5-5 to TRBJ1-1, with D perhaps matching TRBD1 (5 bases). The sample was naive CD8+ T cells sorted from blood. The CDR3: CASSIGDGTEAFF. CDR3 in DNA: TGTGCCAGCAGCATTGGGGACGGTACTGAAGCTTTCTTT.